Shown below are 11 T cell receptor beta chains from a single sample sequenced in a study of blood T cell repertoires in COVID-19. Assay: immunoSEQ multiplex PCR; the TCRdb copy retains only in-frame clones and omits some. The sample gives some 140,000 clones, 65% to 80% of which show up once; about an eighth is in the top ten. Specimen: peripheral blood. The receptors originated from a man at least 80 years old with acute or convalescent COVID-19.

CDR3 sequence: CASRPGQAIGANVLTF. In nucleotides, the CDR3 is TGTGCCAGTAGGCCGGGACAGGCTATTGGGGCCAACGTCCTGACTTTC. This chain connects TRBV19 to TRBJ2-6; 8 bases are a match to TRBD1. The CDR3 runs to 16 residues. Trimming at V came to 6 bases and at J to 3 bases, leaving 7 bases not matched to a gene. The V gene's germline CDR1 is LNHDA and CDR2 SQIVND (reference sequence).

This clone was seen a handful of times. This sequence joins TRBV20-1 and TRBJ1-2, with 7 bases aligning to TRBD1. V was clipped by 4 bases and J by 12 bases; unmatched bases: 8. Germline CDR1 DFQATT, CDR2 SNEGSKA (reference sequence). This CDR3 contains 11 residues. The CDR3 loop is CSAKPNRGNTF. The CDR3 nucleotides read TGCAGTGCTAAACCTAACAGGGGAAACACCTTC.

This clone showed up just once. This sequence joins TRBV6-5 and TRBJ1-2; 9 positions agree with TRBD1. Germline V CDR1 and CDR2: MNHEY, SVGAGI. V was pared by 6 bases and J by 0 bases, with 5 bases of the junction left unmatched. The length of the CDR3 is 15 residues. Here the CDR3 DNA reads TGTGCCAGCAGACAGGGGGCGGCCCCTAACTATGGCTACACCTTC. Translation gives CASRQGAAPNYGYTF.

This clone was seen only a few times. J is TRBJ1-6 and V is TRBV9, with D perhaps matching TRBD1 (6 bases). The V and J ends lost 3 bases and 8 bases respectively, with 18 bases between them. Germline V gives CDR1 SGDLS, CDR2 YYNGEE. The CDR3 length is 16 residues. The CDR3 DNA sequence: TGTGCCAGCAGCGCCTCGGTCGGGGGGGCTGATTCACCCCTCCACTTT. Protein sequence: CASSASVGGADSPLHF. The full variable domain, in which reference TRBV9 and TRBJ1-6 provide the parts outside the CDR3, is DSGVTQTPKHLITATGQRVTLRCSPRSGDLSVYWYQQSLDQGLQFLIQYYNGEERAKGNILERFSAQQFPDLHSELNLSSLELGDSALYFCASSASVGGADSPLHFGNGTRLTVT.

The table lists this clone with a few counts. The chain joins TRBV29-1 to TRBJ2-2, with 7 bases fitting TRBD2. This CDR3 comprises 15 residues. The trim removed 8 bases at V and 1 base at J, leaving 10 bases unmatched. Germline values: CDR1 SQVTM, CDR2 ANQGSEA. The CDR3 nucleotides read TGCAGCTTCCTTTTGGGGAGGGGGAACACCGGGGAGCTGTTTTTT. It yields the protein CSFLLGRGNTGELFF.

This rearrangement joins TRBV29-1 to TRBJ2-7; 10 bases line up with TRBD1. V lost 7 bases to trimming and J lost 4 bases; unmatched junction nucleotides: 10. The CDR3 extends over 14 amino acids. Germline CDR1 SQVTM, CDR2 ANQGSEA. For the CDR3, the DNA is TGCAGCGCAAAAGTAGGACAGGGGGGTTACGAGCAGTACTTC. The encoded protein is CSAKVGQGGYEQYF.

This clone has only a few counts. The chain couples TRBV5-1 to TRBJ1-1; D remains unclear. This CDR3 contains 14 residues. Trimming took 5 bases from V and 8 from J, leaving 19 bases between them. The germline CDR1 and CDR2 sequences are SGHRS and YFSETQ. Written as DNA, the CDR3 is TGCGCCAGCAGACGACGGACTGCTACCCACGAAGCTTTCTTT. It is translated as CASRRRTATHEAFF.

This clone has only one observation. The chain carries TRBV5-1 and TRBJ2-5; 9 bases map to TRBD2. This CDR3 contains 15 residues. The V and J ends lost 4 bases and 2 bases, in that order; junction bases with no gene match: 6. Germline V gene lookup returns CDR1 SGHRS and CDR2 YFSETQ. Here the CDR3 reads CASSRSGGLQETQYF. The DNA for the CDR3 is TGCGCCAGCAGCAGGAGCGGGGGGCTTCAAGAGACCCAGTACTTC.

The gene calls are TRBV3-1 (or the pseudogene TRBV3-2) and TRBJ2-7; the match to TRBD1 covers 8 bases. Germline V gene data show CDR1 as LGHDT and CDR2 as YNNKEL (reference sequence). CDR3 length equals 14 residues. V lost 3 bases to trimming and J lost 7 bases; unmatched junction nucleotides: 8. The CDR3 reads CASSHTTGEGEQYF. DNA of the CDR3: TGTGCCAGCAGCCATACGACAGGGGAAGGAGAGCAGTACTTC.

The chain uses TRBV9 and TRBJ2-3; unclear D gene. CDR1 and CDR2 (germline): SGDLS, YYNGEE. This CDR3 region has 14 residues. V was cut by 0 bases and J by 0 bases, with 5 bases left in between. DNA for the CDR3: TGTGCCAGCAGCGTAGATCTCAGCACAGATACGCAGTATTTT. Protein product: CASSVDLSTDTQYF.

The genes are TRBV11-3 and TRBJ2-7, with TRBD2 identical over 11 bases. The J segment lost 1 base and the V segment lost 5 bases, leaving 4 bases of the junction unmatched. CDR1 is SGHNT, CDR2 YENEEA, per germline. The CDR3 totals 15 residues. Here the CDR3 DNA reads TGTGCCAGCAGCATGACTAGCGGGGCGTCCTACGAGCAGTACTTC. It translates to CASSMTSGASYEQYF.